This T cell receptor beta chain derives from a study of blood T cells in healthy people across ages. Alongside a J-beta primer mix, a sample-barcoded 5' primer served in a second PCR lasting roughly 7 to 12 cycles. TCRdb recomputed calls from the 5' RACE reads with MiXCR, one row per CDR3 protein. There are about 570,000 distinct CDR3 sequences in the sample; 25% to 30% occur only once, and about 18% lies in the top ten. Each sample used at least 6 million PBMCs. Germline CDR1 reads SGHTA; CDR2 reads FQGNSA. V was clipped by 3 bases and J by 4 bases, with 10 bases between them. The CDR3 is made up of 13 amino acids.

Sequencing was performed on blood. This chain connects TRBV7-2 to TRBJ2-7; no firm D call. This TCR was recovered from a woman aged 70-85 years in good health. The CDR3 DNA follows: TGTGCCAGCAGCTTGAAGGACGGATACGAGCAGTACTTC. Translating it yields CASSLKDGYEQYF.